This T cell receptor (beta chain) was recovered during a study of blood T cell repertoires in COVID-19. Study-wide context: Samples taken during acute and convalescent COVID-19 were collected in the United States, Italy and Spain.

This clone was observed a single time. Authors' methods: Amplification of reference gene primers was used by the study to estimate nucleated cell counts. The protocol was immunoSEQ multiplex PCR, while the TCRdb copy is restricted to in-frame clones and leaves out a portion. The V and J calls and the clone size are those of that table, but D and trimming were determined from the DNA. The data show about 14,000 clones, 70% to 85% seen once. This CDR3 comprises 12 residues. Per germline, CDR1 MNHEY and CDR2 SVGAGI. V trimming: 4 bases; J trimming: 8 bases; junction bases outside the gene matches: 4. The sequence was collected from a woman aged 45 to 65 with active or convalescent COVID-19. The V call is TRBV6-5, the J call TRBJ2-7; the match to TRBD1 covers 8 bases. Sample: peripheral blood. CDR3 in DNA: TGTGCCAGCAGTTGGAGACAGGGGAAGCAGTACTTC. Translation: CASSWRQGKQYF.